These 9 T cell receptor beta chains came from one sample sequenced in a study of response to subunit inactivated influenza vaccine. TCRdb reprocessed the RT-PCR reads with MiXCR, giving one entry per CDR3 protein. The sample consists of over 800,000 distinct CDR3 sequences, 21% of them appearing once. The material was PBMCs from blood, obtained around 5 days after vaccination. Every receptor here comes from a man aged 50-59 years who received an inactivated influenza vaccine.

This chain uses TRBV20-1 with TRBJ2-1; no definite D call. Germline lookup yields CDR1 DFQATT and CDR2 SNEGSKA (reference sequence). V gave up 5 bases and J gave up 10 bases, with 12 bases separating them. CDR3 length: 11 residues. The CDR3 DNA sequence: TGCAGTGCTCGGGTGTATGAAGAGCAGTTCTTC. This translates into CSARVYEEQFF.

This clonotype was seen a handful of times. The genes are TRBV7-2 and TRBJ2-5; a weak D match, TRBD2 (5 bases). There are 14 residues in the CDR3. Between the trimmed V and J ends, which lost 4 bases and 4 bases, there was a span of 13 bases. Germline V gene data show CDR1 as SGHTA and CDR2 as FQGNSA. The CDR3 region is CASSSTGVGETQYF. The CDR3 nucleotides read TGTGCCAGCAGCTCCACCGGGGTAGGAGAGACCCAGTACTTC.

This clonotype occurred a few times. The chain links TRBV20-1 to TRBJ2-5; 12 nucleotides match TRBD2. The trim removed 6 bases at V and 2 bases at J, leaving 7 bases unmatched. The CDR3 contains 15 residues. CDR1 and CDR2 (germline): DFQATT, SNEGSKA (reference sequence). CDR3 in DNA: TGCAGTGCGACAGGGACTAGCGGGTCTCAAGAGACCCAGTACTTC. Its translation: CSATGTSGSQETQYF.

This clonotype was picked up a small number of times. The chain couples TRBV20-1 to TRBJ2-5, with D unclear. Germline CDR1 DFQATT, CDR2 SNEGSKA (reference sequence). The CDR3 loop spans 15 amino acids. Trimming removed 3 bases from V and 5 bases from J, with 19 bases in between. Here the CDR3 DNA reads TGCAGTGCTAGTCCCGTAGCCGACCCCCGGGAGACCCAGTACTTC. This translates into CSASPVADPRETQYF.

This clonotype was observed a handful of times. The chain recombines TRBV29-1 with TRBJ2-2; no definite D call. CDR1 is SQVTM, CDR2 ANQGSEA, per germline. The length of the CDR3 is 11 residues. Trimming stripped 5 bases from V and 5 bases from J, with 6 bases between. The CDR3 sequence: CSVRSTGELFF. As DNA, the CDR3 is TGCAGCGTTCGGTCAACCGGGGAGCTGTTTTTT.

The chain uses TRBV7-2 and TRBJ1-1; 9 bases fit TRBD1. CDR1 and CDR2 from the germline V gene are SGHTA and FQGNSA. Trimming took 6 bases from V and 3 from J; bases not matched to a gene: 5. This CDR3 contains 14 residues. The CDR3 spells CASRRGQGDTEAFF. CDR3 DNA: TGTGCCAGCAGACGGGGACAGGGAGACACTGAAGCTTTCTTT.

This clonotype was found many times. The chain links TRBV29-1 to TRBJ2-5; unclear D gene. CDR1 and CDR2 from the germline V gene are SQVTM and ANQGSEA. The CDR3 is 13 amino acids. V was cut by 1 base and J by 1 base, with 7 bases left in between. CDR3 region: CSVEGNRQETQYF. CDR3 DNA sequence: TGCAGCGTTGAAGGGAATCGCCAAGAGACCCAGTACTTC. The variable domain in full, with the rest retrieved from reference TRBV29-1 and TRBJ2-5, is SAVISQKPSRDICQRGTSLTIQCQVDSQVTMMFWYRQQPGQSLTLIATANQGSEATYESGFVIDKFPISRPNLTFSTLTVSNMSPEDSSIYLCSVEGNRQETQYFGPGTRLLVL.

This clonotype was seen a few times. The chain links TRBV5-1 to TRBJ1-2; a possible D gene is TRBD1 (6 bases). V lost 5 bases, J lost 5 bases, and 16 bases lay in between. CDR1 and CDR2 (germline): SGHRS, YFSETQ. CDR3 length: 14 amino acids. The CDR3 DNA follows: TGCGCCAGCAGACCGAGGACAGACGCGTATGGCTACACCTTC. Residues: CASRPRTDAYGYTF.

The chain carries TRBV10-3 and TRBJ2-3; 9 positions match TRBD2. V lost 3 bases, J lost 6 bases, and 10 bases stayed unmatched. This CDR3 region has 16 residues. Germline V lookup: CDR1 ENHRY, CDR2 SYGVKD. The CDR3 sequence: CAISERIAGEVDTQYF. For the CDR3, the DNA is TGTGCCATCAGTGAAAGGATAGCGGGGGAGGTGGATACGCAGTATTTT.